The 5 T cell receptor beta chains in this list originate from one sample, sequenced in a study of T cells expressing NK-cell markers. TCRdb reanalyzed the 5' RACE reads and collapses them to one entry per CDR3 protein, without DNA. The record lists around 280,000 distinct CDR3 sequences, of which the ten most abundant hold about 0.39%. The sequenced sample consisted of blood T cells: a sorted CD56 or NKG2C T cell subset, CD4+ or CD8+ T cells, or bulk PBMC T cells (not recorded which). Receptor source: a man aged 18 to 29 in good health.

The chain's CDR3 is CSASGSMLDTQYF. The chain carries TRBV20-1 and TRBJ2-3; TCRdb gives TRBD2 as the D gene, but with no DNA this cannot be confirmed. Germline-derived CDR1 and CDR2 are DFQATT and SNEGSKA (reference sequence). The length of the CDR3 is 13 residues.

V is TRBV6-5 and J is TRBJ2-3; no DNA is available, so the TRBD2 call from TCRdb remains unchecked. This CDR3 region has 15 residues. From germline, CDR1 is MNHEY and CDR2 SVGAGI. The CDR3 protein is CASREGLGGPDTQYF.

The chain uses TRBV10-3 and TRBJ1-1; TCRdb's D call of TRBD1 is untestable without DNA. Germline CDR1 and CDR2: ENHRY and SYGVKD. The CDR3 spans 14 residues. The CDR3 spells CAISDPTMTGDAFF.

The rearrangement joins TRBV2 to TRBJ1-5; lacking DNA, the TRBD1 call made by TCRdb goes unchecked. The germline CDR1 and CDR2 sequences are SNHLY and FYNNEI. This CDR3 comprises 15 residues. CDR3: CASSEGGLSIQPQHF.

CDR3: CAISRSYQETQYF. The chain recombines TRBV10-3 with TRBJ2-5. Germline-derived CDR1 and CDR2 are ENHRY and SYGVKD. The CDR3 loop spans 13 amino acids.